This is a list of T cell receptor beta chains from one sample in a study of blood T cells in healthy people across ages. TCRdb reanalysed the 5' RACE reads using MiXCR and keeps one entry per CDR3 protein. The table shows 800,000 to 1,000,000 distinct CDR3 sequences, with roughly 52% occurring only once. The sequencing input was blood. The receptor set was obtained from a man under 40 in good health. The CDR3 runs from the conserved cysteine through the conserved F or W.

>TRBJ2-7|TRBV5-5
CASSLAFGPGTASYEQYF
>TRBJ2-1|TRBV20-1
CSASVAGTDYNEQFF
>TRBJ2-3|TRBV11-3
CASSLGDRISTDTQYF
>TRBJ2-7|TRBV4-1
CASSQVGLAPFEQYF
>TRBJ1-3|TRBV5-1
CASSRSREIGNTIYF
>TRBJ2-3|TRBV6-2/TRBV6-3
CASALAGELTDTQYF
>NA|TRBV28
CASRQGQRNIQYF
>TRBJ2-7|TRBV6-5
CASSYTGLGDYEQYF
>TRBJ2-3|TRBV3-1
CASSQERQTNTDTQYF
>TRBJ2-3|TRBV20-1
CSASGDRVNVGATDTQYF
>TRBJ2-7|TRBV9
CASSVAGGWGYEQYF
>TRBJ2-4|TRBV12-3/TRBV12-4
CASSLFDGAGKNIQYF
>TRBJ2-3|TRBV4-2
CASSLGGEDRTDTQYF
>TRBJ2-3|TRBV7-2
CASSRDLSTDTQYF
>TRBJ2-7|TRBV4-2
CASSQQAGAGGSYEQYF
>TRBJ2-4|TRBV9
CASSVGLAGAPAKNIQYF
>TRBJ1-2|TRBV5-1
CASQGDTHGYTF
>TRBJ2-3|TRBV4-3
CASSQDTSGGSGDTQYF
>TRBJ2-7|TRBV7-9
CASSLGGGAFINEQYF
>TRBJ1-5|TRBV12-3/TRBV12-4
CASSPDGGRGQPQHF
>TRBJ2-3|TRBV3-1
CASGQGINRADTQYF
>TRBJ2-5|TRBV28
CASSLEGSVETQYF